The TCR beta chain under discussion was sequenced for a study of blood T cell repertoires in COVID-19. Data came from immunoSEQ multiplex PCR; TCRdb stores just in-frame clones and leaves some out. The sample has roughly 200,000 clones; about nine tenths are singletons. Losses at the gene ends were 6 bases for V and 3 bases for J; bases not matched to a gene: 6. The germline V gene has CDR1 LNHDA and CDR2 SQIVND (reference sequence). CDR3 length equals 15 residues. V usage is TRBV19 and J usage is TRBJ1-4; TRBD1 aligns across 8 bases. The receptor was derived from a woman between 45 and 60 years old in a cohort exposed to, infected with or recovered from COVID-19 (not recorded which). Sequenced material: PBMCs or T cells enriched from blood (not recorded which). CDR3 amino acids: CASRHPGGSNEKLFF. For the CDR3, the DNA is TGTGCCAGTAGACATCCAGGGGGCTCTAATGAAAAACTGTTTTTT.